This T cell receptor beta chain was profiled in a study of blood T cell repertoires in COVID-19. The V gene end was trimmed by 4 bases and the J gene end by 2 bases; junction bases not matched to a gene: 3. Germline loops: CDR1 SGDLS, CDR2 YYNGEE. The CDR3 is made up of 13 amino acids. As originally analysed: Amplification of reference gene primers provided the estimated nucleated cell counts. The table came from immunoSEQ multiplex PCR; TCRdb's copy has only in-frame clones and leaves some out. V and J calls and clone size follow that table, whereas D and trimming were derived from the DNA. This table holds approximately 280,000 clones, roughly 91% found once. Across about two dozen US areas, participants ranged in age from 18 to 89 years.

The receptor comes from a woman aged 55 to 70 who had recovered from COVID-19. The source material was PBMCs or T cells enriched from blood (not recorded which). The chain employs TRBV9 and TRBJ2-7; TRBD1 matches at 7 bases. The CDR3 spells CASSQGGPYEQYF. Here the CDR3 DNA reads TGTGCCAGCAGCCAAGGGGGCCCCTACGAGCAGTACTTC.